This is a list of T cell receptor beta chains from one sample in a study of cytomegalovirus exposure and HLA in healthy donors. Assay: immunoSEQ multiplex PCR; the TCRdb copy retains only in-frame clones and omits some. This table holds 200,000 to 250,000 clones, 76% found once. The sequencing sample was made of PBMCs. All receptors come from a young man in good health and CMV-seronegative. The conserved cysteine and the conserved F or W are not part of the CDR3 here.

J	V	CDR3
TRBJ1-3	TRBV6-1	AGRQANSGNTIY
TRBJ2-5	TRBV11-2	ASSLVPDRGETQY
TRBJ1-5	TRBV6-5	ASSSEAGGSNQPQH
-	TRBV4-1	ASSPPGGGGSYEQY
TRBJ2-7	TRBV11-2	ASATSGTGSYEQY
TRBJ1-3	TRBV7-9	ASSLSSSGNTIY
TRBJ2-7	TRBV5-4	ASSLEREIDEQY
TRBJ2-7	TRBV29-1	SVENRANEQY
TRBJ2-1	TRBV7-3	ASSPSGEYNEQF
TRBJ2-7	TRBV18	ASSPPSGRDEQY
TRBJ2-2	TRBV2	ASSVRGNTGELF
-	TRBV29-1	SVEFPGSTYEQY
TRBJ1-1	TRBV7-9	SSSHTNSEAF
TRBJ2-3	TRBV7-2	ASSFGSTDTQY
TRBJ1-2	TRBV7-8	ASSTRQLPNYGYT
TRBJ2-7	TRBV28	ASSADTYEQY
TRBJ1-1	TRBV6-5	ASSGRGDEAF
TRBJ1-4	TRBV10-2	ASSGTGGYEKLF
TRBJ2-7	TRBV10-3	AIIVHRAYEQY
TRBJ1-1	TRBV29-1	SPGLAVDPWAF
TRBJ2-1	TRBV6-6	ASSSGLAVGNEQF
TRBJ2-6	TRBV9	ASSFLQGDVLGANVLT
TRBJ2-5	TRBV2	ASPIRGGKETQY
TRBJ1-3	TRBV30	AWSVSAAGPGNTIY
TRBJ2-1	TRBV5-4	ASSGREGKDEQF
TRBJ1-6	TRBV5-1	ASSLGDRSSYNSPLH
-	TRBV4-1	ASSQDPSRYEQY
TRBJ2-1	TRBV9	ASRPIRLVEF
TRBJ2-7	TRBV5-1	ASSLGPLQAQY
TRBJ1-4	TRBV30	AAMGGQRRDEKLF
TRBJ2-1	TRBV18	ASSPTRLSSYNEQF